What follows are 28 T cell receptor beta chains derived from one specimen sequenced in a study of CXCR3-negative and CXCR3-positive naive CD8 T cells. The authors prepared UMI-labeled TRB cDNA libraries by 5' RACE. With the 5' RACE reads reprocessed, TCRdb shows one record per CDR3 protein and no DNA. The sample shows around 50,000 distinct CDR3 sequences, and more than 1.3% sits with its ten largest clones. The sample was naive CXCR3- CD8+ T cells from blood. Specified subset: CD45RO-CCR7+CD27+CD95- naive CD8+ T cells lacking CXCR3 (TNR3-). The receptors were sampled from a human donor in good health. Some clones in this sample may be carry-over from other donors' samples.

CDR3 sequence: CSVEDGLRGGGYTF. The chain links TRBV29-1 to TRBJ1-2; TCRdb's D call of TRBD1 is untestable without DNA. This CDR3 is built from 14 residues. The germline CDR1 and CDR2 sequences are SQVTM and ANQGSEA.

V usage is TRBV6-2 or TRBV6-3 and J usage is TRBJ2-2; TCRdb returns TRBD1, unconfirmable since there is no DNA. The CDR3 consists of 15 residues. Germline V gene lookup returns CDR1 MNHEY and CDR2 SVGEGT. The CDR3 spells CASSTGTTNTGELFF.

The chain employs TRBV29-1 and TRBJ2-5; TCRdb outputs TRBD2, but without DNA this stays unchecked. The length of the CDR3 is 14 residues. CDR1 and CDR2 from the germline V gene are SQVTM and ANQGSEA. The CDR3 region is CSVEVAGAPETQYF.

The chain recombines TRBV7-3 with TRBJ2-1; as DNA is missing, the TRBD1 call by TCRdb cannot be tested. CDR1 is SGHTA, CDR2 FQGTGA, per germline. The CDR3 is 14 amino acids. The CDR3 loop reads CASSLNRGSHEQFF.

This chain links TRBV11-2 with TRBJ1-5. Germline loops: CDR1 SGHAT, CDR2 FQNNGV. The length of the CDR3 is 13 residues. This CDR3 reads CASSLESNQPQHF.

The rearrangement links TRBV25-1 to TRBJ1-4. Per germline, CDR1 MGHDK and CDR2 SYGVNS. CDR3 length: 14 residues. The CDR3: CASSEGQNNEKLFF.

The CDR3 protein is CSVEDREYTGELFF. The chain carries TRBV29-1 and TRBJ2-2; the TRBD1 assignment by TCRdb is unverifiable without DNA. CDR1 SQVTM and CDR2 ANQGSEA come from the germline V gene. CDR3 length: 14 amino acids.

The chain employs TRBV5-5 and TRBJ2-1; the TCRdb D gene call, TRBD2, has no DNA to confirm it. The CDR3 consists of 18 residues. CDR1 and CDR2 (germline): SGHKS, YYEKEE (reference sequence). CDR3 region: CASSFDGIAAGWRNEQFF.

The rearrangement joins TRBV11-2 to TRBJ2-3. From germline, CDR1 is SGHAT and CDR2 FQNNGV. The CDR3 is made up of 12 amino acids. The CDR3 here is CASSLERDTQYF.

The V and J genes are TRBV4-1 and TRBJ2-1; TCRdb outputs TRBD1, but without DNA this stays unchecked. CDR3 length: 14 residues. Germline lookup yields CDR1 MGHRA and CDR2 YSYEKL. The chain's CDR3 is CASSQDGQGNEQFF.

This chain joins TRBV7-9 and TRBJ1-1. Germline CDR1 is SEHNR and CDR2 is FQNEAQ (reference sequence). There are 12 residues in the CDR3. The CDR3 protein is CASSFGEAEAFF. Full variable domain (missing parts from reference TRBV7-9 and TRBJ1-1): DTGVSQNPRHKITKRGQNVTFRCDPISEHNRLYWYRQTLGQGPEFLTYFQNEAQLEKSRLLSDRFSAERPKGSFSTLEIQRTEQGDSAMYLCASSFGEAEAFFGQGTRLTVV.

The V and J genes are TRBV28 and TRBJ2-3; TCRdb lists TRBD2, though no DNA is available to test this call. Germline values: CDR1 MDHEN, CDR2 SYDVKM. The CDR3 totals 17 residues. The CDR3 region is CASSSEIAGGPKDTQYF.

The rearrangement uses TRBV2 and TRBJ2-6; there is no DNA to check the TCRdb D call of TRBD2. The CDR3 runs 15 residues. Germline V CDR1 and CDR2: SNHLY, FYNNEI. The CDR3 here is CASTRGMSGANVLTF.

The genes are TRBV19 and TRBJ1-2; with no DNA, the TCRdb D assignment of TRBD1 cannot be verified. Germline CDR1 is LNHDA and CDR2 is SQIVND (reference sequence). This CDR3 is built from 14 residues. The CDR3 region is CASSISDTNYGYTF.

The chain recombines TRBV6-5 with TRBJ2-3; the D gene TCRdb calls, TRBD2, cannot be checked with no DNA. Germline CDR1 MNHEY, CDR2 SVGAGI. CDR3 length: 12 amino acids. The CDR3 spells CASSPEGYTQYF.

The chain couples TRBV5-5 to TRBJ1-1; no DNA is available, so the TRBD1 call from TCRdb remains unchecked. This CDR3 has 15 residues. Germline V gene data show CDR1 as SGHKS and CDR2 as YYEKEE (reference sequence). This CDR3 is CASAHWDSPNTEAFF.

V and J are TRBV5-6 and TRBJ1-6. Looked up from germline, CDR1 is SGHDT and CDR2 is YYEEEE. The CDR3 totals 12 residues. The CDR3 region is CASSFQNSPLHF.

The chain employs TRBV24-1 and TRBJ2-2; the D call of TRBD1 rests on TCRdb alone, since no DNA is present to check it. CDR3 length: 14 amino acids. Per germline, CDR1 KGHDR and CDR2 SFDVKD. The CDR3 protein is CATQGITNTGELFF.

The chain links TRBV28 to TRBJ2-1. Germline CDR1 and CDR2: MDHEN and SYDVKM. CDR3 length: 15 residues. The CDR3 loop reads CASSADLRVSNEQFF.

The J gene is TRBJ1-1, the V gene TRBV6-2 or TRBV6-3. CDR3 length: 14 residues. Germline CDR1 MNHEY, CDR2 SVGEGT. This CDR3 is CASSTQVFNTEAFF.

V gene TRBV29-1 combines with J gene TRBJ1-1. Germline V gene lookup returns CDR1 SQVTM and CDR2 ANQGSEA. The CDR3 has 12 residues. CDR3 sequence reads: CSVARLNTEAFF.

The CDR3 protein is CASSLDVGEYNEQFF. This chain uses TRBV5-5 with TRBJ2-1. Germline V CDR1 and CDR2: SGHKS, YYEKEE (reference sequence). The CDR3 consists of 15 residues.

The chain carries TRBV13 and TRBJ2-6; lacking DNA, the TRBD1 call made by TCRdb goes unchecked. The germline V gene has CDR1 PRHDT and CDR2 FYEKMQ (reference sequence). This CDR3 comprises 16 residues. The CDR3 sequence: CASSFPAGEGANVLTF.

The CDR3 sequence is CSVPRTSGEQETQYF. The V and J genes are TRBV29-1 and TRBJ2-5; the TCRdb call, TRBD2, lacks DNA for checking. Germline loops: CDR1 SQVTM, CDR2 ANQGSEA. This CDR3 has 15 residues.

The chain has TRBV6-5 and TRBJ2-1. This CDR3 contains 15 residues. Germline CDR1 is MNHEY and CDR2 is SVGAGI. This CDR3 is CASSLQQQFYNEQFF.

This chain joins TRBV12-3 or TRBV12-4 and TRBJ1-2; the TCRdb call, TRBD1, lacks DNA for checking. The CDR3 is 14 amino acids. CDR3 residues: CASSLSGVEDGYTF.

This rearrangement joins TRBV7-8 to TRBJ2-7. CDR1 is SGHVS, CDR2 FQNEAQ, per germline. This CDR3 region has 14 residues. This CDR3 is CASSLGVSSYEQYF. The whole variable domain, filled in from reference TRBV7-8 and TRBJ2-7, reads GAGVSQSPRYKVAKRGQDVALRCDPISGHVSLFWYQQALGQGPEFLTYFQNEAQLDKSGLPSDRFFAERPEGSVSTLKIQRTQQEDSAVYLCASSLGVSSYEQYFGPGTRLTVT.

This clonotype shows up as medium-sized (0.01 to 0.1%) by frequency. The chain employs TRBV6-2 or TRBV6-3 and TRBJ2-2; the TCRdb D gene call, TRBD2, has no DNA to confirm it. This CDR3 is 15 amino acids long. Germline loops: CDR1 MNHEY, CDR2 SVGEGT. The CDR3 region is CASSPDRDLTGELFF.